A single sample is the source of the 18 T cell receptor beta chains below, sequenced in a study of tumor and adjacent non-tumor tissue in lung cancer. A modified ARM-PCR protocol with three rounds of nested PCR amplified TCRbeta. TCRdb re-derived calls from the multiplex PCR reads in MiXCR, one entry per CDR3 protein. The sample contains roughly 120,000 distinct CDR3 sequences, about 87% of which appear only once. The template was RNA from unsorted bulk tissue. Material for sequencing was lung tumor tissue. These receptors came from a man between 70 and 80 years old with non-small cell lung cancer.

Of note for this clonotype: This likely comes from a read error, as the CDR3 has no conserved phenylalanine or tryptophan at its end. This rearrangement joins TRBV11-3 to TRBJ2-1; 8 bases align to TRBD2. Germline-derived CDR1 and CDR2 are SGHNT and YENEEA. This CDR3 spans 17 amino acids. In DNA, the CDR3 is TGTACCAGCAGCCTCCTAGGGACTAGGGGGGGCTACAATGAGCAGTTCCTC. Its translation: CTSSLLGTRGGYNEQFL.

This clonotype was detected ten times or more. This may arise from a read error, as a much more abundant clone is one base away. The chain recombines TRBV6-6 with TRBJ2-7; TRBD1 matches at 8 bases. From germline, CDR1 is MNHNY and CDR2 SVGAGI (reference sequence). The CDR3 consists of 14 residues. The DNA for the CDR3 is TGTGCCGGCAGTTGGGACAGGACATCCTACGAGCAGTACTTC. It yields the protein CAGSWDRTSYEQYF.

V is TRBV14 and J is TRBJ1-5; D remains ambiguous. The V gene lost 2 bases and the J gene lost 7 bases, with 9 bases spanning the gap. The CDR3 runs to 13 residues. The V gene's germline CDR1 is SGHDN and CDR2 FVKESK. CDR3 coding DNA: TGTGCCAGCAGCCAAAAGATGAGACAGCCCCAGCATTTT. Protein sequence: CASSQKMRQPQHF.

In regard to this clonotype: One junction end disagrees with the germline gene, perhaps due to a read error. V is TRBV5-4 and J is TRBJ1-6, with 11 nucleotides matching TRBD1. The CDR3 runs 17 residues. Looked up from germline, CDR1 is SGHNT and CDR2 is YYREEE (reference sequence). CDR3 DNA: TGTGCCAGCAGCACCGGGACAGGGGGAGGGATTAAATCAACCCTACACTTT. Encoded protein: CASSTGTGGGIKSTLHF.

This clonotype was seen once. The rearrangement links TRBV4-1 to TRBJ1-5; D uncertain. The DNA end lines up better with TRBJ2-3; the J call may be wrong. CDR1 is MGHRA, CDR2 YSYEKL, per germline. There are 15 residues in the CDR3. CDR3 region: CASSQDPQPNQLQYF. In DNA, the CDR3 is TGCGCCAGCAGCCAAGATCCGCAGCCCAATCAGCTCCAGTATTTT.

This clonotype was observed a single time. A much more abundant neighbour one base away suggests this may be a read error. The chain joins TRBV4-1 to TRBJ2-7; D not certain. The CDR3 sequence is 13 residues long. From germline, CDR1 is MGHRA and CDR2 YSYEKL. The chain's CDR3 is CANSPVNMNEQYF. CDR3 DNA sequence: TGCGCCAACAGCCCAGTTAACATGAACGAGCAGTACTTC.

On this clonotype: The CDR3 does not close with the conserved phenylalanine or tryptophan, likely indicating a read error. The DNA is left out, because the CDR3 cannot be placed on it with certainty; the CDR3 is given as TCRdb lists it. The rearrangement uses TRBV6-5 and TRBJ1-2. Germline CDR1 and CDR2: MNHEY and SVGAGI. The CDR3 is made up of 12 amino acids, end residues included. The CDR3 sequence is CASSSASGGPAL.

The CDR3 sequence is CANTLRGGTGSDEQFF. CDR3 nucleotide sequence: TGTGCCAACACCCTAAGGGGGGGCACCGGATCCGATGAGCAGTTCTTC. The genes are TRBV6-1 and TRBJ2-1; possibly TRBD2 for D (7 bases). Germline V gene data show CDR1 as MNHNS and CDR2 as SASEGT. CDR3 length: 16 residues. The germline V and J ends were trimmed by 10 bases and 8 bases, with 27 bases remaining between them.

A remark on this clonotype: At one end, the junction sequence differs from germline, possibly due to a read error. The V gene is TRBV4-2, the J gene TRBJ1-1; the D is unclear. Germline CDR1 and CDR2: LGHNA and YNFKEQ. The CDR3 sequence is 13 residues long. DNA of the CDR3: TGTGCCAGCAGCCAAGATCGAGGCCTTGAAACTTTCTTT. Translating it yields CASSQDRGLETFF.

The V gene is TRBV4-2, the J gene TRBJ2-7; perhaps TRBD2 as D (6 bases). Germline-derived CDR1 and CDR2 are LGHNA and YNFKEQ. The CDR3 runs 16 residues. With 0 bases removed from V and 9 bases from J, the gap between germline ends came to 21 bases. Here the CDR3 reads CASSQEGGSRGDGQYF. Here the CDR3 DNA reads TGTGCCAGCAGCCAAGAAGGTGGCTCTCGCGGGGACGGGCAGTACTTC.

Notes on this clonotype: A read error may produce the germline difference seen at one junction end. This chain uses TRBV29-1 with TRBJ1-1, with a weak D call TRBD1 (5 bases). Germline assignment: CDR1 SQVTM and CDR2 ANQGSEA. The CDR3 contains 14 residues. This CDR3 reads CSVLDKGMDTDAFF. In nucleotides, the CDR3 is TGCAGCGTTCTGGACAAGGGCATGGACACTGATGCTTTCTTT.

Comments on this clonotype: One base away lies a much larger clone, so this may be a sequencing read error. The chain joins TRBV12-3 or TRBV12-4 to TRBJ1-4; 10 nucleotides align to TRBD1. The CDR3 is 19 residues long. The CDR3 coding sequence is TGTGCCAACAGTTTGACAGCTGCGACAGGGGGCCGGTCTAATGAAAAACTGTTTTTT. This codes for CANSLTAATGGRSNEKLFF.

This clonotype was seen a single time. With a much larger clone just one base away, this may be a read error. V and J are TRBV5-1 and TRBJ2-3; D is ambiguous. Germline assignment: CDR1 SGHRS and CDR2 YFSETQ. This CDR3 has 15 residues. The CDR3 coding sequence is TGCGCCAACAGCCCGTCTCCCCGCTTGGAAGGTACGCAGTATTTT. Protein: CANSPSPRLEGTQYF.

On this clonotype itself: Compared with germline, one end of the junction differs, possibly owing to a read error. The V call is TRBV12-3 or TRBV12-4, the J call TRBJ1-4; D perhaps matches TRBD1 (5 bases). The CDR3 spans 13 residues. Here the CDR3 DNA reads TGTGCCAGCAGTTTAAATTGGGGGGAAAAACTCTATTTT. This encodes CASSLNWGEKLYF.

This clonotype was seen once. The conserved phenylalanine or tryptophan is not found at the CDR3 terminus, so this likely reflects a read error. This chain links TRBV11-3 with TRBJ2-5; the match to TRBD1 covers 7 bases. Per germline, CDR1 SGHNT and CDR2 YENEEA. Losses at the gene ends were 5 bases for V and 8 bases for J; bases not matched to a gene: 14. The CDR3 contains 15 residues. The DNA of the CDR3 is TGTGCCAGCAGCCAAGGACAGGAGGCACACGTAACCCAGTACTCC. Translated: CASSQGQEAHVTQYS.

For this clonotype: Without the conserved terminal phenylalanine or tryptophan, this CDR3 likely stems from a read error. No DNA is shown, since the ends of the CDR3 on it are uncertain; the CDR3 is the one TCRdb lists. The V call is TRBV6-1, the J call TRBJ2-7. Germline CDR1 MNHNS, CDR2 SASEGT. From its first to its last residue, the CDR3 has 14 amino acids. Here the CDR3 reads CASSDPTITFEKYS.

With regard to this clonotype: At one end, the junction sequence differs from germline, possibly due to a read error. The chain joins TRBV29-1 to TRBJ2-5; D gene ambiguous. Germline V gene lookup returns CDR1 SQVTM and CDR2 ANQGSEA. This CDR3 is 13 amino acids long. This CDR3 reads CSVSDKFQGTQYF. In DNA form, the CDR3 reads TGCAGCGTGTCCGACAAGTTCCAAGGGACCCAGTACTTC.

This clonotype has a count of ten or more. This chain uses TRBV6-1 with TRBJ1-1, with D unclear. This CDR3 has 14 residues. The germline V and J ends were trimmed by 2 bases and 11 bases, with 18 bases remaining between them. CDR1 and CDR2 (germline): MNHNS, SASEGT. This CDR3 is CASSERNGHTDAFF. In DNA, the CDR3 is TGTGCCAGCAGTGAAAGGAACGGGCACACCGATGCTTTCTTT.